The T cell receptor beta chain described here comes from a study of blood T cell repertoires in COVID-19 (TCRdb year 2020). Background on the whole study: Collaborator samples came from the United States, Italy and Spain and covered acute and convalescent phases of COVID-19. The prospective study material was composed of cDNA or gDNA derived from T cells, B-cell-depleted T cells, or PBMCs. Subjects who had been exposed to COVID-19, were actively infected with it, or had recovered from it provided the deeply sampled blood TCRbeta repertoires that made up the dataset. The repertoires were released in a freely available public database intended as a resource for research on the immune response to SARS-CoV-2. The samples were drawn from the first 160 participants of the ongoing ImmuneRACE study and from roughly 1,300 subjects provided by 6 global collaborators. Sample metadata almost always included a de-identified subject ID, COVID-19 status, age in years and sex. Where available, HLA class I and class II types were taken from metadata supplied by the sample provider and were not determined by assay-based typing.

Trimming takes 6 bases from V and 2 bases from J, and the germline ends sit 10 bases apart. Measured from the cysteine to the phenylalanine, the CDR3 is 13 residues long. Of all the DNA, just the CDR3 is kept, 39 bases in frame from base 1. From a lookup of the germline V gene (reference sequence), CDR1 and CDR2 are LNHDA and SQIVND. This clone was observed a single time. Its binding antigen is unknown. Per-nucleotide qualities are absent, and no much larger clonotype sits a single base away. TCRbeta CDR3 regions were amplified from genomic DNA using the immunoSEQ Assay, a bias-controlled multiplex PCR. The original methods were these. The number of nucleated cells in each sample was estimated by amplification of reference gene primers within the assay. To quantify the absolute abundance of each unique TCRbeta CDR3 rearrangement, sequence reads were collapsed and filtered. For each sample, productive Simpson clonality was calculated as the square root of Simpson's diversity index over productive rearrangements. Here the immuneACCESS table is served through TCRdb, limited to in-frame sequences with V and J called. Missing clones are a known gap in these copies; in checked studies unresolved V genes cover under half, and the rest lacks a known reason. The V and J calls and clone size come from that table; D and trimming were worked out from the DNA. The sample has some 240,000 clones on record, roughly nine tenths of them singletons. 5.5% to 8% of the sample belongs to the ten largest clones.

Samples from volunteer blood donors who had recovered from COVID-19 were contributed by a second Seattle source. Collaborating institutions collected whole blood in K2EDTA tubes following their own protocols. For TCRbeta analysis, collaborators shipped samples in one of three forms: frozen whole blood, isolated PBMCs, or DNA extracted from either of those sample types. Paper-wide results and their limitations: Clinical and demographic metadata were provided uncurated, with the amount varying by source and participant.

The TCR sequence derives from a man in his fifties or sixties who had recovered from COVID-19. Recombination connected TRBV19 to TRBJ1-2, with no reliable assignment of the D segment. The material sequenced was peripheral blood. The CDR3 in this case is CASRLLRNYGYTF. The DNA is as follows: TGTGCCAGTAGGCTACTTCGAAACTATGGCTACACCTTC. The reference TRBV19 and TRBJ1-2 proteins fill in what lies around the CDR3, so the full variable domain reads DGGITQSPKYLFRKEGQNVTLSCEQNLNHDAMYWYRQDPGQGLRLIYYSQIVNDFQKGDIAEGYSVSREKKESFPLTVTSAQKNPTAFYLCASRLLRNYGYTFGSGTRLTVV.